The present TCR beta chain was sequenced within a study of blood T cell repertoires in COVID-19. Across the study: Both acute and convalescent COVID-19 samples were obtained from the United States, Italy and Spain.

Profiled with immunoSEQ multiplex PCR; TCRdb holds only in-frame clones, not every one. The sample includes some 150,000 clones, approximately 85% of them seen just once. Seattle patients were enrolled during active infection and followed longitudinally. The TCR comes from a woman aged 55-70 years with COVID-19, enrolled during active disease. The sample consisted of peripheral blood.

The CDR3 here is CASSLTAGFYTGELFF. The CDR3 coding sequence is TGTGCCAGCAGCTTAACGGCGGGGTTCTATACCGGGGAGCTGTTTTTT. The V and J genes are TRBV7-9 and TRBJ2-2; a weak D match, TRBD2 (6 bases). This CDR3 has 16 residues. Trimming took 2 bases from V and 5 from J, leaving 15 bases between them. Germline V CDR1 and CDR2: SEHNR, FQNEAQ (reference sequence). Full variable domain (remainder filled in from reference TRBV7-9 and TRBJ2-2): DTGVSQNPRHKITKRGQNVTFRCDPISEHNRLYWYRQTLGQGPEFLTYFQNEAQLEKSRLLSDRFSAERPKGSFSTLEIQRTEQGDSAMYLCASSLTAGFYTGELFFGEGSRLTVL.